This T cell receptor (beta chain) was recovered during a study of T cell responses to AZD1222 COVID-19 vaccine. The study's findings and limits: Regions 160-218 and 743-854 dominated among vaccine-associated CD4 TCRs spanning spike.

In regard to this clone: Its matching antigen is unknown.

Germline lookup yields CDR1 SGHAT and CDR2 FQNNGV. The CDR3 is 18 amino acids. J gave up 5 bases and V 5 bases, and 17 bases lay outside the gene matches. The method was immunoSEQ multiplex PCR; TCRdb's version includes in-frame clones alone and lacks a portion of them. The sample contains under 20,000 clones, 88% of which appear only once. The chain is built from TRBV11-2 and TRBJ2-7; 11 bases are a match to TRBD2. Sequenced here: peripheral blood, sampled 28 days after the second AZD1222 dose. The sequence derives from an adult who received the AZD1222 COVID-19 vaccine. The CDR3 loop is CASSPQIGSSGRSNEQYF. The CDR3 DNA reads TGTGCCAGCAGCCCTCAGATCGGGTCTAGCGGGAGGTCCAACGAGCAGTACTTC.